This T cell receptor (beta chain) was recovered during a study of shared clonotypes between healthy human individuals. Some clones are missing from TCRdb's copy, which holds only in-frame ones; the method was immunoSEQ multiplex PCR. In the table there are around 2,000,000 clones, about 95% of which are singletons. Naive CD8 cells lacked CD45RO and underwent positive selection for CCR7, leaving out terminally differentiated effector memory CD45RA+ cells. CDR1 is MNHEY and CDR2 is SMNVEV in the germline V gene (reference sequence). V gave up 3 bases and J gave up 7 bases; unmatched junction bases: 13. CDR3 length equals 17 residues.

This chain links TRBV27 with TRBJ2-1, with 9 nucleotides matching TRBD2. This clonotype was sampled from a man aged 18 to 29 in good health. Sequencing was carried out using naive CD8+ T cells sorted from blood. CDR3 protein: CASSFAGGPSTGNEQFF. CDR3 sequence (DNA): TGTGCCAGCAGTTTTGCGGGAGGGCCCTCGACGGGAAATGAGCAGTTCTTC.